The clone carrying this TCR beta chain was observed many times. The antigen is not known. The junction had 4 bases not matched to a gene; V was cut back by 6 bases and J by 3 bases. In germline, CDR1 is SGHAT, CDR2 FQNNGV. CDR3 length: 15 amino acids. TCRdb reanalysed the reads using MiXCR and keeps one entry per CDR3 protein. The table shows roughly 300,000 distinct CDR3 sequences, with around 9.5% occurring only once. This specimen comes from a study of T cell repertoires in cytomegalovirus infection. Regarding the study as a whole: HLA-C-restricted CMV clonotypes gave the most frequent clonotype in two of eight donors.

The chain combines TRBV11-2 with TRBJ2-1; 11 bases match TRBD2. The sequenced material came from PBMCs. This sequence originates from a human donor in good health (CMV status not recorded). Some clones in this sample may be carry-over from other donors' samples. As DNA, the CDR3 is TGTGCCAGCAGAAAAGGGACTAGCGGCTACAATGAGCAGTTCTTC. It yields the protein CASRKGTSGYNEQFF.